This TCR beta chain was identified during a study of CD8 T cells in Susac syndrome. Unmatched junction bases numbered 3, after V lost 1 base and J lost 2 bases. In germline, CDR1 is LGHDT, CDR2 YNNKEL (reference sequence). This CDR3 has 16 amino acids. Random-hexamer reverse transcription was applied to about 0.45 to 1 ug RNA. One entry per CDR3 protein results from TCRdb running MiXCR on the immunoSEQ multiplex PCR reads. In the table there are 200,000 to 250,000 distinct CDR3 sequences, roughly 96% of which are singletons. Sequenced: CD4+ T cells from PBMCs. This sequence originates from a human donor with multiple sclerosis. V usage is TRBV3-1 and J usage is TRBJ2-3, with 10 bases matching TRBD2. CDR3 protein: CASSQGTSGYTDTQYF. DNA for the CDR3: TGTGCCAGCAGCCAAGGGACTAGCGGTTACACAGATACGCAGTATTTT.